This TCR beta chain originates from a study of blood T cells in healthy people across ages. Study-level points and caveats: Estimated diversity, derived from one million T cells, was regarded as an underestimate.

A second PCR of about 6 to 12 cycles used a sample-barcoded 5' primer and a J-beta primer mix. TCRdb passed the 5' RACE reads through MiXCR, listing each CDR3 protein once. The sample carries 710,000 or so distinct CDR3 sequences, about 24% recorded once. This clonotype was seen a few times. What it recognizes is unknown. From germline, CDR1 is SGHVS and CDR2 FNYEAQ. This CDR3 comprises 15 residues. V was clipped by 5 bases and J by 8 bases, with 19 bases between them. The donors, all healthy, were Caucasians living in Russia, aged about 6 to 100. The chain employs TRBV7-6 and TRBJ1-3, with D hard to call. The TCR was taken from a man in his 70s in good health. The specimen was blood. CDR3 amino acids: CASSTRGGREDTIYF. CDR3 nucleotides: TGTGCCAGCAGCACCCGGGGAGGGAGAGAGGACACCATATATTTT.